A single sample gave rise to the 28 T cell receptor beta chains below, sequenced in a study of blood T cell repertoires in COVID-19. Assay used: immunoSEQ multiplex PCR; TCRdb lists only in-frame clones, some missing. The sample has 200,000 to 250,000 clones, roughly 90% seen once. The sequenced sample was peripheral blood. Receptors originate from a man in his 60s with COVID-19, enrolled during active disease.

The chain links TRBV21-1 to TRBJ1-3; no check of the table's D call, TRBD1, against the DNA was made. TRBV21-1 is a known pseudogene. The CDR3 contains 17 residues. CDR3 in amino acids: CASSNRQGGMSGNTIYF. As DNA, the CDR3 is TGTGCCAGCAGCAATCGACAGGGGGGAATGAGTGGAAACACCATATATTTT.

The gene calls are TRBV24-1 and TRBJ2-1; 12 positions agree with TRBD2. The CDR3 extends over 19 amino acids. J was trimmed by 2 bases and V by 2 bases; bases with no gene match: 9. The germline gives CDR1 KGHDR, CDR2 SFDVKD. Written as DNA, the CDR3 is TGTGCCACCAGTGATTCTCTGGGAGGGACTAGCGGGCCCTACAATGAGCAGTTCTTC. It translates to CATSDSLGGTSGPYNEQFF.

Concerning this clone: Other DNA variants within this sample encode the same CDR3. The V gene is TRBV28, the J gene TRBJ2-3, with TRBD1 matching 9 bases. CDR3 length equals 15 residues. CDR1 is MDHEN, CDR2 SYDVKM, per germline. After removal of 5 bases from V and 6 bases from J, the junction contained 9 bases not matched to a gene. The CDR3 DNA reads TGTGCCAGCAGTCCCCGGGGACAGGGTGTGGATACGCAGTATTTT. Amino acids: CASSPRGQGVDTQYF.

The table lists this clone with a few counts. V and J are TRBV21-1 and TRBJ1-5; the D call in the table, TRBD1, was not verified against the DNA. TRBV21-1 is deemed a pseudogene. CDR3 length equals 18 residues. Written as DNA, the CDR3 is TGTGCCAGCAGCAAAGTAGGCAGGACAGGGGGCTGCAATCAGCCCCAGCATTTT. It encodes CASSKVGRTGGCNQPQHF.

This sequence joins TRBV18 and TRBJ1-1, with 8 bases matching TRBD1. The CDR3 runs to 17 residues. Germline-derived CDR1 and CDR2 are KGHSH and LQKENI. V shed 0 bases and J 0 bases; nucleotides not matched to a gene: 6. The CDR3, as DNA: TGTGCCAGCTCACCACCGGGGGGGGACAGGATGAACACTGAAGCTTTCTTT. Translating it yields CASSPPGGDRMNTEAFF.

The chain has TRBV24-1 and TRBJ2-1; TRBD2 matches 13 bases. The junction had 10 bases not matched to a gene; V was cut back by 5 bases and J by 10 bases. In germline, CDR1 is KGHDR, CDR2 SFDVKD. This CDR3 comprises 16 residues. CDR3 sequence (DNA): TGTGCCACCAGTGCCCCCGGACTAGCGGGAGTAGGCGAGCAGTTCTTC. It encodes CATSAPGLAGVGEQFF.

The chain recombines TRBV7-2 with TRBJ2-5; maybe TRBD2 (6 bases). The CDR3 length is 15 residues. Germline lookup yields CDR1 SGHTA and CDR2 FQGNSA. Trimming stripped 5 bases from V and 4 bases from J, with 17 bases between. CDR3 sequence: CASSPIAAFGETQYF. The DNA for the CDR3 is TGTGCCAGCAGCCCCATAGCGGCCTTTGGAGAGACCCAGTACTTC.

The J gene is TRBJ2-7, the V gene TRBV6-6; D gene uncertain. This CDR3 is built from 15 residues. The germline V gene encodes CDR1 MNHNY and CDR2 SVGAGI (reference sequence). V was shortened by 2 bases and J by 3 bases, with 14 bases between the two germline ends. CDR3 region: CASSYGGRYGYEQYF. CDR3 DNA sequence: TGTGCCAGCAGTTACGGTGGCAGGTACGGCTACGAGCAGTACTTC.

Details on this clone: Other nucleotide sequences from this sample produce the same CDR3. This chain uses TRBV15 with TRBJ1-5; D gene uncertain. Germline assignment: CDR1 LNHNV and CDR2 YYDKDF (reference sequence). This CDR3 region has 13 residues. V gave up 0 bases and J gave up 7 bases, with 7 bases separating them. CDR3 nucleotide sequence: TGTGCCACCAGCAGAGATCGTGGCCAGCCCCAGCATTTT. Its translation: CATSRDRGQPQHF.

The chain has TRBV6-2 or TRBV6-3 and TRBJ2-3; TRBD2 matches 13 bases. CDR1 is MNHEY and CDR2 is SVGEGT in the germline V gene. The junction had 6 bases not matched to a gene; V was cut back by 0 bases and J by 0 bases. CDR3 length equals 19 residues. CDR3 bases: TGTGCCAGCAGTTACTCGACTAGCGGGAGGTCCGCTAGCACAGATACGCAGTATTTT. Amino acids: CASSYSTSGRSASTDTQYF.

This clone was recorded only once. V usage is TRBV28 and J usage is TRBJ2-7; 7 positions match TRBD1. Germline CDR1 reads MDHEN; CDR2 reads SYDVKM. The CDR3 sequence is 15 residues long. The V gene end was trimmed by 5 bases and the J gene end by 0 bases; junction bases not matched to a gene: 7. The CDR3 sequence: CASSRTGQPSYEQYF. CDR3 nucleotides: TGTGCCAGCAGTCGAACGGGACAGCCCTCCTACGAGCAGTACTTC.

This chain links TRBV6-2 or TRBV6-3 with TRBJ1-1; D perhaps matches TRBD1 (6 bases). The germline CDR1 and CDR2 sequences are MNHEY and SVGEGT. Trimming left V 6 bases short and J 7 bases short, with 18 bases between. This CDR3 is built from 14 residues. The CDR3 DNA reads TGTGCCAGCAGCTTACAGGACAGATGGGGTGAAGCTTTCTTT. Amino acid sequence: CASSLQDRWGEAFF.

The CDR3 is CASRGQGTDTQYF. The CDR3 DNA sequence: TGTGCCAGCAGGGGACAGGGCACAGATACGCAGTATTTT. The chain carries TRBV2 and TRBJ2-3; 8 nucleotides agree with TRBD1. The CDR3 is made up of 13 amino acids. From germline, CDR1 is SNHLY and CDR2 FYNNEI. Trimming at V came to 6 bases and at J to 1 base, leaving 0 bases not matched to a gene.

V and J are TRBV3-1 (or the pseudogene TRBV3-2) and TRBJ2-7, with D tentatively TRBD2 (5 bases). The CDR3 length is 16 residues. The V and J ends lost 1 base and 3 bases respectively, with 16 bases between them. The germline gives CDR1 LGHDT, CDR2 YNNKEL (reference sequence). The CDR3 region is CASSQGAGLYVYEQYF. The CDR3 bases are TGTGCCAGCAGCCAAGGGGCCGGACTCTATGTCTACGAGCAGTACTTC.

The chain combines TRBV19 with TRBJ1-4, with TRBD1 identical over 7 bases. This CDR3 has 16 amino acids. V lost 3 bases, J lost 5 bases, and 9 bases stayed unmatched. The germline gives CDR1 LNHDA, CDR2 SQIVND (reference sequence). For the CDR3, the DNA is TGTGCCAGTAGTATCCCCAAGAGGGGGCCAAATGAAAAACTGTTTTTT. It yields the protein CASSIPKRGPNEKLFF.

The chain has TRBV19 and TRBJ2-1; 7 nucleotides agree with TRBD2. There are 16 residues in the CDR3. The germline CDR1 and CDR2 sequences are LNHDA and SQIVND (reference sequence). V lost 5 bases and J lost 4; bases outside the gene matches: 11. The CDR3 loop reads CASSASVAGSYNEQFF. CDR3 sequence (DNA): TGTGCCAGTAGTGCCTCGGTAGCGGGCTCTTACAATGAGCAGTTCTTC.

This chain connects TRBV7-9 to TRBJ1-1; the match to TRBD1 covers 9 bases. Germline CDR1 reads SEHNR; CDR2 reads FQNEAQ (reference sequence). The CDR3 consists of 15 residues. Trimming removed 0 bases from V and 1 base from J; junction bases left unmatched: 0. This chain's CDR3 is CASSLAGQGNTEAFF. Written as DNA, the CDR3 is TGTGCCAGCAGCTTAGCGGGACAGGGGAACACTGAAGCTTTCTTT.

This chain joins TRBV5-8 and TRBJ2-1; 9 bases line up with TRBD2. The germline V gene encodes CDR1 SGHTS and CDR2 YDEGEE. This CDR3 is built from 15 residues. The trim removed 1 base at V and 4 bases at J, leaving 3 bases unmatched. The CDR3 sequence: CASSLHSGSYNEQFF. CDR3 nucleotide sequence: TGTGCCAGCAGCTTGCATAGCGGGAGTTACAATGAGCAGTTCTTC.

V usage is TRBV24-1 and J usage is TRBJ1-5; TRBD1 is a possible D gene (6 bases). This CDR3 region has 13 residues. Germline-derived CDR1 and CDR2 are KGHDR and SFDVKD. V lost 4 bases, J lost 4 bases, and 7 bases lay in between. The CDR3 reads CATSETGNQPQHF. CDR3 DNA sequence: TGTGCCACCAGTGAAACAGGGAATCAGCCCCAGCATTTT.

This clone was seen a single time. The V gene is TRBV4-2, the J gene TRBJ2-7; D is perhaps TRBD2 (6 bases). Germline lookup yields CDR1 LGHNA and CDR2 YNFKEQ. V was shortened by 4 bases and J by 1 base, with 17 bases between the two germline ends. The CDR3 consists of 16 residues. The CDR3 loop reads CASSLRHGGESYEQYF. In DNA, the CDR3 is TGTGCCAGCAGCCTTAGGCATGGCGGGGAGTCCTACGAGCAGTACTTC.

The V call is TRBV6-5, the J call TRBJ1-1; weak D call: TRBD1 (5 bases). The CDR3 is made up of 13 amino acids. The V gene's germline CDR1 is MNHEY and CDR2 SVGAGI. With 4 bases removed from V and 5 bases from J, the gap between germline ends came to 11 bases. The DNA of the CDR3 is TGTGCCAGCAGTTCAGGGTTTTGGACTGAAGCTTTCTTT. As protein: CASSSGFWTEAFF.

J is TRBJ2-7 and V is TRBV5-6; tentative D call: TRBD2 (6 bases). V lost 0 bases and J 0 bases, leaving 16 bases between the germline ends. The CDR3 totals 17 residues. The germline gives CDR1 SGHDT, CDR2 YYEEEE. The CDR3 sequence: CASSLVASAGNSYEQYF. The CDR3 DNA follows: TGTGCCAGCAGCTTGGTAGCCTCTGCGGGGAACTCCTACGAGCAGTACTTC.

The chain is built from TRBV6-2 or TRBV6-3 and TRBJ2-5; D perhaps matches TRBD2 (6 bases). The germline CDR1 and CDR2 sequences are MNHEY and SVGEGT. Trimming stripped 5 bases from V and 5 bases from J, with 9 bases between. The CDR3 loop spans 12 amino acids. CDR3 DNA: TGTGCCAGCAGTCGGGCGGGGGAGACCCAGTACTTC. Protein product: CASSRAGETQYF.

The genes are TRBV3-1 (or the pseudogene TRBV3-2) and TRBJ1-3; 10 nucleotides agree with TRBD1. This CDR3 has 21 amino acids. Trimming removed 0 bases from V and 3 bases from J; junction bases left unmatched: 17. Germline CDR1 reads LGHDT; CDR2 reads YNNKEL (reference sequence). CDR3 residues: CASSQDVTTGRRDRGGNTIYF. CDR3 DNA: TGTGCCAGCAGCCAAGATGTCACGACGGGCCGCCGGGACAGGGGTGGAAACACCATATATTTT.

The chain combines TRBV6-5 with TRBJ1-1, with a tentative D call TRBD1 (5 bases). The length of the CDR3 is 13 residues. The V gene lost 6 bases and the J gene lost 8 bases, with 16 bases spanning the gap. From germline, CDR1 is MNHEY and CDR2 SVGAGI. CDR3 sequence (DNA): TGTGCCAGCAGACTGAACAGCGGGGCCGAAGCTTTCTTT. It is translated as CASRLNSGAEAFF.

V is TRBV7-2 and J is TRBJ1-2, with a tentative D call TRBD1 (5 bases). V shed 0 bases and J shed 4 bases, with 21 bases lying between them. This CDR3 has 18 amino acids. Germline V gives CDR1 SGHTA, CDR2 FQGNSA. This CDR3 reads CASSLAAGTVRQSYGYTF. The CDR3 DNA reads TGTGCCAGCAGCTTAGCCGCCGGGACTGTAAGGCAATCCTATGGCTACACCTTC.

The DNA of the CDR3 is TGTGCCAGCAGCTCGGGGCCAGACAGGCCAAACGAGCAGTACTTC. It encodes CASSSGPDRPNEQYF. The chain employs TRBV5-4 and TRBJ2-7; D is possibly TRBD1 (6 bases). CDR1 SGHNT and CDR2 YYREEE come from the germline V gene (reference sequence). CDR3 length equals 15 residues. The V and J ends lost 3 bases and 5 bases respectively, with 18 bases between them.

The rearrangement links TRBV19 to TRBJ2-2, with 10 bases lining up with TRBD2. V lost 2 bases to trimming and J lost 0 bases; unmatched junction nucleotides: 6. CDR1 and CDR2 (germline): LNHDA, SQIVND (reference sequence). CDR3 length equals 18 residues. The CDR3 loop reads CASSIQGTSVSNTGELFF. The CDR3 DNA follows: TGTGCCAGTAGTATACAAGGGACTAGCGTATCGAACACCGGGGAGCTGTTTTTT.